This T cell receptor beta chain was profiled in a study of blood T cell repertoires in COVID-19. About the study: The United States, Italy and Spain were the sources of the acute and convalescent COVID-19 samples. The analysed material was cDNA or gDNA that came from T cells, B-cell-depleted T cells, or PBMCs.

Original methodology: Reference gene primer amplification gave nucleated cell count estimates. Sequencing was performed with immunoSEQ multiplex PCR; in TCRdb, only in-frame clones are kept and a portion is missing. That table furnishes V, J and clone size, whereas the DNA furnished D and trimming. The sample includes about 140,000 clones, roughly 90% of them seen just once. V trimming: 6 bases; J trimming: 3 bases; junction bases outside the gene matches: 3. The CDR3 consists of 15 residues. Germline CDR1 reads MNHEY; CDR2 reads SVGAGI. This clonotype was sampled from a man aged 50 to 60 with active or convalescent COVID-19. The J gene is TRBJ1-6, the V gene TRBV6-5, with 9 bases identical to TRBD1. Sequencing was performed on peripheral blood. The CDR3 protein is CASRGQGIYNSPLHF. As DNA, the CDR3 is TGTGCCAGCAGGGGACAGGGAATCTATAATTCACCCCTCCACTTT.